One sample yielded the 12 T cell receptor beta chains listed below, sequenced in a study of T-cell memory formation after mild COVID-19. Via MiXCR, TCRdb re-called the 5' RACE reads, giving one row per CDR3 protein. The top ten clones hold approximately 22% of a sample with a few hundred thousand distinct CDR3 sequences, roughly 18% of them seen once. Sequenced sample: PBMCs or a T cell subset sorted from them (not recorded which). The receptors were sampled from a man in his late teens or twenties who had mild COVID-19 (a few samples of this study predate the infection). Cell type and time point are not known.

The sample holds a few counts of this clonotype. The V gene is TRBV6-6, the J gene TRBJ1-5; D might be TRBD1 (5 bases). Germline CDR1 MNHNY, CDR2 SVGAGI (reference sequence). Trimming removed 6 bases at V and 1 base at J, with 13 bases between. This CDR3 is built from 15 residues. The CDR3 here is CASSWTHESNQPQHF. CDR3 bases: TGTGCCAGCAGCTGGACACATGAGAGCAATCAGCCCCAGCATTTT.

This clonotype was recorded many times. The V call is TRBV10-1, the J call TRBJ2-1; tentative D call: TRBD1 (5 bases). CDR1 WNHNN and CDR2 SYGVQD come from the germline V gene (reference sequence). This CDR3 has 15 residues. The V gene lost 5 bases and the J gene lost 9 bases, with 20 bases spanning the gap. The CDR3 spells CASSPDPVGAGEQFF. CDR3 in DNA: TGCGCCAGCAGTCCCGACCCCGTTGGGGCCGGTGAGCAGTTCTTC.

For the CDR3, the DNA is TGTGCCAGCTCACCACAAGGTCCCGGGACAGGGAGTGAGCAGTTCTTC. Translating gives CASSPQGPGTGSEQFF. This chain joins TRBV18 and TRBJ2-1, with 9 positions matching TRBD1. CDR3 size: 16 residues. The germline V gene has CDR1 KGHSH and CDR2 LQKENI. The trim removed 1 base at V and 9 bases at J, leaving 10 bases unmatched.

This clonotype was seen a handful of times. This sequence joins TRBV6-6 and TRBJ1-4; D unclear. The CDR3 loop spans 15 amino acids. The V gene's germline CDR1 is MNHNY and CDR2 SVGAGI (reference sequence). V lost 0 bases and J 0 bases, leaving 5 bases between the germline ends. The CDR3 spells CASSYSTTTNEKLFF. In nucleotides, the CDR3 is TGTGCCAGCAGTTACTCCACGACAACTAATGAAAAACTGTTTTTT.

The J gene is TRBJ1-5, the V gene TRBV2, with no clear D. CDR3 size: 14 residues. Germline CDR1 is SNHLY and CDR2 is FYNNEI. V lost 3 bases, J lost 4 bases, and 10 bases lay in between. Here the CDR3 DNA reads TGTGCCAGCAGTGAGCTAAACGGGAATCAGCCCCAGCATTTT. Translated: CASSELNGNQPQHF.

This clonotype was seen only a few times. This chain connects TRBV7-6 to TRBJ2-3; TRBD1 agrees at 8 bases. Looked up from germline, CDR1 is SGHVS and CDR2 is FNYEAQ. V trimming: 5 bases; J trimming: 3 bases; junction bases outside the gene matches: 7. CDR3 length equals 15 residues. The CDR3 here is CASSHGQGQTDTQYF. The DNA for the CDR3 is TGTGCCAGCAGCCACGGACAGGGACAGACAGATACGCAGTATTTT.

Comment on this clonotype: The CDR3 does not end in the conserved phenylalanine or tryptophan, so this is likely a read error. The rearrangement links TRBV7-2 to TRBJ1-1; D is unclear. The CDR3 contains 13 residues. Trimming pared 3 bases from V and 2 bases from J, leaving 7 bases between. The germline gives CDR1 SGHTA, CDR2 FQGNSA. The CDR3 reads CASSFSGNTEAFI. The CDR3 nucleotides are TGTGCCAGCAGCTTCAGTGGTAACACTGAAGCTTTCATT.

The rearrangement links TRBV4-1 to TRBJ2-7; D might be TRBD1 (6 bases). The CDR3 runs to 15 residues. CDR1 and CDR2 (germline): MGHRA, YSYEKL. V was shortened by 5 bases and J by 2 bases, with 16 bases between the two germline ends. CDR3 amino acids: CASSYTGNPTYEQYF. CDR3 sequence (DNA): TGCGCCAGCAGCTACACAGGGAACCCCACCTACGAGCAGTACTTC.

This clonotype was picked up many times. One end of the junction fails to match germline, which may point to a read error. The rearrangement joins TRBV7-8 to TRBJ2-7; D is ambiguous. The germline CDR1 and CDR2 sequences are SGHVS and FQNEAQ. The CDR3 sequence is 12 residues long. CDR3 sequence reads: CASSQPTLPVNF. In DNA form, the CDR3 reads TGTGCCAGCAGCCAGCCGACTTTACCCGTCAACTTC.

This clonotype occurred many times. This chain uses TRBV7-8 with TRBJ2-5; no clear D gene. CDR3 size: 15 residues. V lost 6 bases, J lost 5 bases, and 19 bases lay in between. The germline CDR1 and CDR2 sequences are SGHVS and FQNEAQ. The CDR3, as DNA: TGTGCCAGCAGATATCCGGGCTCTTTAGGGGAGACCCAGTACTTC. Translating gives CASRYPGSLGETQYF.

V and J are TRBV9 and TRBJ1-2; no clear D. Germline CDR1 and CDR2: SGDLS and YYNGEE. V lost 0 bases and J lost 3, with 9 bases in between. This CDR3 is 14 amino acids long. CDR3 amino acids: CASSVVDGHYGYTF. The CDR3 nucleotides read TGTGCCAGCAGCGTAGTAGACGGCCACTATGGCTACACCTTC.

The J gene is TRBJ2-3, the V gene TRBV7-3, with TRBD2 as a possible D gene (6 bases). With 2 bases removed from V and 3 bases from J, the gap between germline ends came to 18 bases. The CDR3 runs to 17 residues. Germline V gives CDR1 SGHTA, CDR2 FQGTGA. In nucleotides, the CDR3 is TGTGCCAGCAGCTTAGTCCCCTACGGGGGATCTACAGATACGCAGTATTTT. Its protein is CASSLVPYGGSTDTQYF.